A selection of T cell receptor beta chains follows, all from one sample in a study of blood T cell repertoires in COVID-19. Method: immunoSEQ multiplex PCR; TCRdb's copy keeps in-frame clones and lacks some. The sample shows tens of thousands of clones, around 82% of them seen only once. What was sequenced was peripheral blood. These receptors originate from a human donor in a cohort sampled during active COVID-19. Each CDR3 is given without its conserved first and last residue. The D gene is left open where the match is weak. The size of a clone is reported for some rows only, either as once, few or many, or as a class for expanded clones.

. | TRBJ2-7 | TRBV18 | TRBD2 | ASSPGSGGSSYEQY
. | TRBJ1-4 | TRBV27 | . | ASSLNIATNEKLF
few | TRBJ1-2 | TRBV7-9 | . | ASSSSGANYGYT
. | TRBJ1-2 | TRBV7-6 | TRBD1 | ASSLGAAGGLKNYGYT
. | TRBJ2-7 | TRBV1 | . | TSSQVPVPLYEQY
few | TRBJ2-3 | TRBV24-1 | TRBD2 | ATSSQLAGDRGAQY
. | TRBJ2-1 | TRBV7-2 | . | ASSAIQGWGNEQF
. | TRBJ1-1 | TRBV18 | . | ASSPAGTNTEAF
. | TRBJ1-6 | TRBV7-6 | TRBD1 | ASSLTSAGGNNSPLH
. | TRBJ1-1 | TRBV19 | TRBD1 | ASTSPRGQGASAEAF
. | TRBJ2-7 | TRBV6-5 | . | ASSYTRDPAPYEQY
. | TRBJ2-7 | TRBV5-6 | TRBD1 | ASSTPGQASYEQY
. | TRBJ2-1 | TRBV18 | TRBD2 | ASSPPGGGAGSEQF
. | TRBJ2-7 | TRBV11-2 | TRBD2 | ASSPREGPYEQY
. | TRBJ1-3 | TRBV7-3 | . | ASSLGSADTIY
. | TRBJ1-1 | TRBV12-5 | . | ASGLGEVNTEAF
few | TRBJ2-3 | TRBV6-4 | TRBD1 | ASSDGTGGTDTQY
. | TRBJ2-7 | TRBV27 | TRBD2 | ASSLLGIAGEEQY
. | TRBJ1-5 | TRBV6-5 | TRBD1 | ASGYRGGNQPQH
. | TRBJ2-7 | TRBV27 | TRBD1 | ASSFDRGVVYEQY
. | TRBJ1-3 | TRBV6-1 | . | ASSEDPAGSGNTIY
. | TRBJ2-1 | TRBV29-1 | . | SVDNNEQF
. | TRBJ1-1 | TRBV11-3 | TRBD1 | ASSRQGADTEAF
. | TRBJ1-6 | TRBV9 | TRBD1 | ASSSDRNNSPLH
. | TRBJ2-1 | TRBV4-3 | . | ASSKEQGFWDEQF
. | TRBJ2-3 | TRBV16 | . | ASSQQAGGSDTQY
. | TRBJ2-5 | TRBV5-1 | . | ASSLGTRPTQETQY
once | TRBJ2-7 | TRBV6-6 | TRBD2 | ASSLTSGGTYEQY
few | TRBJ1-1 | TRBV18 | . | ASSPQNSLGTEAF
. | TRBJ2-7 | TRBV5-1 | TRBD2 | ASAPGTTYEQY
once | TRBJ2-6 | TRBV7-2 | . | ASSLTRNSGANVLT
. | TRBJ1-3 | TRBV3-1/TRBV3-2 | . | ASSQVLGGRNTIY
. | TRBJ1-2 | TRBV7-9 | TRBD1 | ASSFAGTGGFRDYGYT
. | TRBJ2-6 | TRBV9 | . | ASSRSGANVLT
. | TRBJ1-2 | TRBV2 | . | ASIPYFEVDTYGYT
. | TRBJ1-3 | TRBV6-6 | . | ASSPVGNTIY
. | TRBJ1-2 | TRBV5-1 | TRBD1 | ASSPRTGGAYGYT
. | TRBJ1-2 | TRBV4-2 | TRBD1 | ASSQVGQGDIHYGYT
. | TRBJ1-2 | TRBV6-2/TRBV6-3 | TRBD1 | ASSYERTGALRRYGYT
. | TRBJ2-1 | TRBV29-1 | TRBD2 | SVTSGVNNEQF
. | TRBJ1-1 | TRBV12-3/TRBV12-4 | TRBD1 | ASSLRDRGSDF
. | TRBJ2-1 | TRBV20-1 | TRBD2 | SASGVAGWYNEQF
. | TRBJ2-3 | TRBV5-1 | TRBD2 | ASSLWALTSGGADTQY
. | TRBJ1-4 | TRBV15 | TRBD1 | ATSRGQGATNEKLF
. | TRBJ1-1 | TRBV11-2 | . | ASSSREVNTEAF
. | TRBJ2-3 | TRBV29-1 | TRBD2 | SAGGGKGTDTQY
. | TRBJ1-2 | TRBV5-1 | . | ASSLTAANYGYT
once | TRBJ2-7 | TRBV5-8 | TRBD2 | ASSRELAGGREQY
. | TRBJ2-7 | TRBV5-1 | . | ASSLQPDSDPYEQY
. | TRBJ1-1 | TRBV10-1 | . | ASSESESGTEAF
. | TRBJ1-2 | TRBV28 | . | ASSSSDVLGGYT
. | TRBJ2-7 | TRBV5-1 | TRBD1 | ASSLTGGPYEQY
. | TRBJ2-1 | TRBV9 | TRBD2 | ASSVVAGGPYNEQF
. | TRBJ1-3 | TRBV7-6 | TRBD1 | ASSLLDRSAGNTIY
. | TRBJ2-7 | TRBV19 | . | ASSIDPSGYEQY
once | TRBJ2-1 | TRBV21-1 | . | ASSKLQGAINEQF
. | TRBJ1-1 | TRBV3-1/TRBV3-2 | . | ASSQAGEAF
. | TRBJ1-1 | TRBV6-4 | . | ASRMDLNTEAF